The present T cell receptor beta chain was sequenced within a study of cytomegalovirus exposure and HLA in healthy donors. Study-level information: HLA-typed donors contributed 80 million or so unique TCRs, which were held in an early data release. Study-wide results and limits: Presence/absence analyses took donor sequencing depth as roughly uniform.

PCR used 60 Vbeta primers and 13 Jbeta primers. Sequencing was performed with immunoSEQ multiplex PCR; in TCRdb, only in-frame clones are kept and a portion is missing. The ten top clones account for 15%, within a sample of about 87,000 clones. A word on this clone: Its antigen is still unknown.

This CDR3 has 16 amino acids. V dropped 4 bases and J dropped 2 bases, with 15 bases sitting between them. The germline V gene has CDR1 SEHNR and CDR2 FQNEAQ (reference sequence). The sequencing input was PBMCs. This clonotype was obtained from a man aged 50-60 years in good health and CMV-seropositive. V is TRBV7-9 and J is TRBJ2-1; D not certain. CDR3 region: CASSSSGGGPYNEQFF. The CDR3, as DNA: TGTGCCAGCAGCTCCTCGGGTGGCGGCCCCTACAATGAGCAGTTCTTC. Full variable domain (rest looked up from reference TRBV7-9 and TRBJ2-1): DTGVSQNPRHKITKRGQNVTFRCDPISEHNRLYWYRQTLGQGPEFLTYFQNEAQLEKSRLLSDRFSAERPKGSFSTLEIQRTEQGDSAMYLCASSSSGGGPYNEQFFGPGTRLTVL.